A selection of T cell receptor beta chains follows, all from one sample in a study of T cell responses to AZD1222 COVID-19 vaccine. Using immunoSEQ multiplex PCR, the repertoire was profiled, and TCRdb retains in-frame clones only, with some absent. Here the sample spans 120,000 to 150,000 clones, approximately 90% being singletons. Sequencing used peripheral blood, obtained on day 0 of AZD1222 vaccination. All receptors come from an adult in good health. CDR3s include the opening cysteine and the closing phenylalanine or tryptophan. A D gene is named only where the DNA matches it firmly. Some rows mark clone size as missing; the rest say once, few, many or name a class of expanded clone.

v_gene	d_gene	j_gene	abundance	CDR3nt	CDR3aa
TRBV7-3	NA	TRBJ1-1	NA	TGTGCCAGCAGCTCGCGTAGGGAGGTCGCCCTGGAAGCTTTCTTT	CASSSRREVALEAFF
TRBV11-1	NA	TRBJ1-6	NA	TGTGCCAGCAGCGCCACTACATCGATTAATTCACCCCTCCACTTT	CASSATTSINSPLHF
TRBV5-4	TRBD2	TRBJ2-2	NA	TGTGCCAGCAGCTTAGCGGGAGGGCCCTACACCGGGGAGCTGTTTTTT	CASSLAGGPYTGELFF
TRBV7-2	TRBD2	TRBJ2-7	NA	TGTGCCAGCAGCCCCTGGACTAGCGGGAGGGCCGAGGCGACCGAGCAGTACTTC	CASSPWTSGRAEATEQYF
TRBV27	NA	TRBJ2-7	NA	TGTGCCAGCACCCGACGACTCGGCACCTACGAGCAGTACTTC	CASTRRLGTYEQYF
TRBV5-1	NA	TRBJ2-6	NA	TGCGCCAGCAGCTCCCCCCGACAGGGACTTTCCTCCTCTGGGGCCAACGTCCTGACTTTC	CASSSPRQGLSSSGANVLTF
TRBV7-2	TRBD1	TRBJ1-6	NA	TGTGCCAGCAGCCCCCTACAGGGGTTTGCCTATAATTCACCCCTCCACTTT	CASSPLQGFAYNSPLHF
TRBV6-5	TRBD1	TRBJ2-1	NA	TGTGCCAGCAGACTAGACAGGGCCCAGGGGCAGTTCTTC	CASRLDRAQGQFF
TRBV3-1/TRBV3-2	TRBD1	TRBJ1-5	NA	TGTGCCAGCAGCCAGACAGGGCCTTATAATCAGCCCCAGCATTTT	CASSQTGPYNQPQHF
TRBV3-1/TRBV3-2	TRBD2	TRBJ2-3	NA	TGTGCCAGCAGCCAAGGGACTAGCCGGGGGGATACGCAGTATTTT	CASSQGTSRGDTQYF
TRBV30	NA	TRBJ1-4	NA	TGTGCCTGGAGCCGGGGGGTGGTTAATGAAAAACTGTTTTTT	CAWSRGVVNEKLFF
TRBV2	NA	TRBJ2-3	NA	TGTGCCAGCACAGGTACGAAGGGAGTATATACGCAGTATTTT	CASTGTKGVYTQYF
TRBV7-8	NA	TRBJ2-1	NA	TGTGCCAGCAGCCCCCTGCCGGGGTCGATCGGATTAGGGTACAATGAGCAGTTCTTC	CASSPLPGSIGLGYNEQFF
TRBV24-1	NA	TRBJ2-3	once	TGTGCCACCAGTGGGCAGGGACCAGGCGGCGGCACGCAGTATTTT	CATSGQGPGGGTQYF
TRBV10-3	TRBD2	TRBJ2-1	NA	TGTGCCATCAGTGCTGATAGCGGGAGCCTCTACAATGAGCAGTTCTTC	CAISADSGSLYNEQFF
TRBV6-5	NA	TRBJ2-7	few	TGTGCCAGCAGTTACGGCGGTTCCTACGAGCAGTACTTC	CASSYGGSYEQYF
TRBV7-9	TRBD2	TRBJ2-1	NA	TGTGCCAGCAGCTTAGCAGAGGGACTAGCGGGAGGCGGTCGGTTCTTC	CASSLAEGLAGGGRFF
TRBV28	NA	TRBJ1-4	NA	TGTGCCAGTCGGGACTCGGGAGGATATAATGAAAAACTGTTTTTT	CASRDSGGYNEKLFF
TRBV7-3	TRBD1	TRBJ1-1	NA	TGTGCCAGCAGACGAGGACAGGGAAACACTGAAGCTTTCTTT	CASRRGQGNTEAFF